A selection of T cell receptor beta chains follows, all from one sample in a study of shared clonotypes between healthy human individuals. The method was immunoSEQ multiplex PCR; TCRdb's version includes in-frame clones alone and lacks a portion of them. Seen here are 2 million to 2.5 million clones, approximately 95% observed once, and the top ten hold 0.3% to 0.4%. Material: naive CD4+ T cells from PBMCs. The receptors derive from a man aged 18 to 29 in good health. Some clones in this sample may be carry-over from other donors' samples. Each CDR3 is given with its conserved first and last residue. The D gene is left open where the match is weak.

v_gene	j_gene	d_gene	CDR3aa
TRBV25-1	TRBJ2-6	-	CASSGDTGANVLTF
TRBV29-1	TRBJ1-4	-	CSGTGPTNEKLFF
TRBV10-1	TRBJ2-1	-	CASRLGPEHEQFF
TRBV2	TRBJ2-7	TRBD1	CASSGTLPDRAPYEQYF
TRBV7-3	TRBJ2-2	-	CASSPSSGRVSTGELFF
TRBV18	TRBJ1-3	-	CASSPTDTGNTIYF
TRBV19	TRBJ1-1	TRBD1	CASSDRGNTEAFF
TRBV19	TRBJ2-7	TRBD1	CASSPQGTGHYEQYF
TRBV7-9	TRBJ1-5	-	CASSGAGIQGQPQHF
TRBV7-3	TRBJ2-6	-	CASTSGANVLTF
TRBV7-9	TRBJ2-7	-	CASSHTGTLYYEQYF
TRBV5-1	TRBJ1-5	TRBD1	CASSLELGDSSNQPQHF
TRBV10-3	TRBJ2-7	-	CAIRPTTGTYEQYF
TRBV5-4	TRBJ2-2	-	CASSLVRENTGELFF
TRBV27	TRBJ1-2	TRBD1	CASSSNLRDRSFYGYTF
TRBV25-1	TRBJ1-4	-	CASSDVNRVRGEKLFF
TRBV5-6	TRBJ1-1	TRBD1	CASSLGGRDRYTEAFF
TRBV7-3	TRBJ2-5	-	CASSSLRGDSFERETQYF
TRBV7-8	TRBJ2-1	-	CASSLGRADYNEQFF
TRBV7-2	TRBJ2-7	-	CASSLDTSSPYEQYF
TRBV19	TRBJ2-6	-	CASSSLPGSGANVLTF
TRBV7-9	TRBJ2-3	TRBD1	CASSFDRVTDTQYF
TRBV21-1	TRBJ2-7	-	CASSKASAEQYF
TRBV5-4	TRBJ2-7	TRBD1	CASSLSGTGAYEQYF
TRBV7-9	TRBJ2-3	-	CASSDSTDTQYF
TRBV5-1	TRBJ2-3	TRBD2	CASSLSGRAVGTDTQYF
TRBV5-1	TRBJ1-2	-	CASSLAGREPGYTF